This TCR beta chain derives from a study of regulatory T cells in long-lasting Graves disease. Trimming pared 2 bases from V and 5 bases from J, leaving 11 bases between. CDR1 and CDR2 (germline): SGHRS, YFSETQ. The CDR3 loop spans 14 amino acids. As to time point: newly diagnosed GD, antithyroid drugs for less than 3 months. RNA extracted from PBMCs served as the sequencing template. This clonotype was recorded at least ten times. HTBI primers from iRepertoire and Arm-PCR of CDR3 regions yielded the TCR beta libraries. TCRdb re-called the multiplex PCR reads through MiXCR, storing one row per CDR3 protein. The sample has 450,000 to 600,000 distinct CDR3 sequences; roughly 12% are singletons. The same data also went into a second study, on T cells in Graves' hyperthyroidism and ophthalmopathy.

The rearrangement uses TRBV5-1 and TRBJ1-5; no clear D. The sequenced sample was peripheral blood mononuclear cells (PBMCs), obtained at new diagnosis, from a patient treated with antithyroid drugs. The TCR comes from a man aged 30-40 years with Graves disease. CDR3 DNA sequence: TGCGCCAGCAGCTTCATGGGTACTGATCAGCCCCAGCATTTT. Amino acids: CASSFMGTDQPQHF. The full variable domain, rest sourced from reference TRBV5-1 and TRBJ1-5, is KAGVTQTPRYLIKTRGQQVTLSCSPISGHRSVSWYQQTPGQGLQFLFEYFSETQRNKGNFPGRFSGRQFSNSRSEMNVSTLELGDSALYLCASSFMGTDQPQHFGDGTRLSIL.